Listed below are T cell receptor beta chains from one sample, sequenced in a study of T cells in localized non-small cell lung cancer. TCRdb's copy holds only in-frame clones and misses some; the assay was immunoSEQ multiplex PCR. The sample has 23,000 or so clones; roughly 80% are singletons. Specimen: PBMCs, collected before any cancer treatment. The origin of the receptors is a man aged 40 to 69 with stage II lung adenocarcinoma. CDR3s include the opening cysteine and the closing phenylalanine or tryptophan. Fields, in order: D gene, J gene, V gene, clone size, CDR3 DNA, CDR3 protein. A D gene is named only where the DNA matches it firmly. Clone size appears in some rows only: once, few, many, or a class for an expanded clone.

D gene: NA; J gene: TRBJ2-3; V gene: TRBV7-9; clone size: NA; CDR3 DNA: TGTGCCAGCAGCTCCTACATGGAAATCACAGATACGCAGTATTTT; CDR3 protein: CASSSYMEITDTQYF
D gene: TRBD1; J gene: TRBJ1-2; V gene: TRBV5-1; clone size: NA; CDR3 DNA: TGCGCCAGCAGCTCCTCCGGGACAGAAAGAAACTATGGCTACACCTTC; CDR3 protein: CASSSSGTERNYGYTF
D gene: NA; J gene: TRBJ1-5; V gene: TRBV18; clone size: few; CDR3 DNA: TGTGCCAGCTCACCAGGGTATAGCAATCAGCCCCAGCATTTT; CDR3 protein: CASSPGYSNQPQHF
D gene: TRBD1; J gene: TRBJ2-7; V gene: TRBV6-1; clone size: once; CDR3 DNA: TGTGCCAGCAGTAGGACAGGAACCTACGAGCAGTACTTC; CDR3 protein: CASSRTGTYEQYF
D gene: TRBD1; J gene: TRBJ1-5; V gene: TRBV19; clone size: NA; CDR3 DNA: TGTGCCAGTAGAAGGACAGGGGTTCGCAATCAGCCCCAGCATTTT; CDR3 protein: CASRRTGVRNQPQHF
D gene: NA; J gene: TRBJ2-5; V gene: TRBV5-3; clone size: NA; CDR3 DNA: TGTGCCAGAAGCTCTTACGGACCTCCGGAGCAAGAGACCCAGTACTTC; CDR3 protein: CARSSYGPPEQETQYF
D gene: NA; J gene: TRBJ2-5; V gene: TRBV7-9; clone size: NA; CDR3 DNA: TGTGCCAGCGTCATCGGGACACCTTCACAGACCCAGTACTTC; CDR3 protein: CASVIGTPSQTQYF
D gene: TRBD2; J gene: TRBJ2-5; V gene: TRBV10-3; clone size: NA; CDR3 DNA: TGTGCCATCAGTGGGACTAGCGGAGCTGGGGAGACCCAGTACTTC; CDR3 protein: CAISGTSGAGETQYF
D gene: NA; J gene: TRBJ1-4; V gene: TRBV7-9; clone size: NA; CDR3 DNA: TGTGCCAGCAGCTTACGGTCGGACTATAATGAAAAACTGTTTTTT; CDR3 protein: CASSLRSDYNEKLFF
D gene: NA; J gene: TRBJ2-1; V gene: TRBV5-1; clone size: NA; CDR3 DNA: TGCGCCAGCAGCTTGAGGCAGGGCGCCAATGAGCAGTTCTTC; CDR3 protein: CASSLRQGANEQFF
D gene: NA; J gene: TRBJ1-1; V gene: TRBV5-5; clone size: NA; CDR3 DNA: TGTGCCAGCAGCTTTCAGAGCTCGAACACTGAAGCTTTCTTT; CDR3 protein: CASSFQSSNTEAFF
D gene: TRBD1; J gene: TRBJ2-5; V gene: TRBV9; clone size: NA; CDR3 DNA: TGTGCCAGCAGCGCCGGGGACAGGACCCAAGAGACCCAGTACTTC; CDR3 protein: CASSAGDRTQETQYF
D gene: NA; J gene: TRBJ2-7; V gene: TRBV14; clone size: once; CDR3 DNA: TGTGCCAGCAGCCCCGAAGGGTACTACGAGCAGTACTTC; CDR3 protein: CASSPEGYYEQYF
D gene: NA; J gene: TRBJ1-1; V gene: TRBV6-5; clone size: once; CDR3 DNA: TGTGCCAGCAGCCGTACTACAGGGAACACTGAAGCTTTCTTT; CDR3 protein: CASSRTTGNTEAFF
D gene: TRBD1; J gene: TRBJ2-3; V gene: TRBV5-5; clone size: NA; CDR3 DNA: TGTGCCAGCAGCAGGGGACAGTTTAGCACAGATACGCAGTATTTT; CDR3 protein: CASSRGQFSTDTQYF
D gene: NA; J gene: TRBJ2-1; V gene: TRBV5-6; clone size: NA; CDR3 DNA: TGTGCCAGCTACCGAAGGAGCGTTTACAATGAGCAGTTCTTC; CDR3 protein: CASYRRSVYNEQFF
D gene: NA; J gene: TRBJ2-7; V gene: TRBV5-6; clone size: NA; CDR3 DNA: TGTGCCAGCAGCCGGACATGGAGCTCCTACGAGCAGTACTTC; CDR3 protein: CASSRTWSSYEQYF
D gene: NA; J gene: TRBJ2-7; V gene: TRBV6-6; clone size: NA; CDR3 DNA: TGTGCCAGCAGTTTCGGGATAACCTACGAGCAGTACTTC; CDR3 protein: CASSFGITYEQYF
D gene: NA; J gene: TRBJ1-3; V gene: TRBV11-2; clone size: NA; CDR3 DNA: TGTGCCAGCAGCTTAGTGGCCTCTGGAAACACCATATATTTT; CDR3 protein: CASSLVASGNTIYF
D gene: TRBD1; J gene: TRBJ1-2; V gene: TRBV12-5; clone size: NA; CDR3 DNA: TGTGCTAGTGCCCGGACAGGGGTCGGCTACACCTTC; CDR3 protein: CASARTGVGYTF
D gene: NA; J gene: TRBJ2-6; V gene: TRBV7-3; clone size: NA; CDR3 DNA: TGTGCCAGCAGCTTAACCTACTCTGGGGCCAACGTCCTGACTTTC; CDR3 protein: CASSLTYSGANVLTF
D gene: NA; J gene: TRBJ2-7; V gene: TRBV7-9; clone size: few; CDR3 DNA: TGTGCCAGCAGCCCCGGGACTCGTTGGGACGAGCAGTACTTC; CDR3 protein: CASSPGTRWDEQYF
D gene: NA; J gene: TRBJ2-5; V gene: TRBV2; clone size: NA; CDR3 DNA: TGTGCCAGCAGTGAAGAGATGGGGGTCCAAGAGACCCAGTACTTC; CDR3 protein: CASSEEMGVQETQYF
D gene: NA; J gene: TRBJ1-5; V gene: TRBV29-1; clone size: NA; CDR3 DNA: TGCAGCGTTGTGGGGCCTAATAGCAATCAGCCCCAGCATTTT; CDR3 protein: CSVVGPNSNQPQHF
D gene: NA; J gene: TRBJ2-7; V gene: TRBV5-6; clone size: NA; CDR3 DNA: TGTGCCAGCTCCTACGGACAGCCGTCCTACGAGCAGTACTTC; CDR3 protein: CASSYGQPSYEQYF
D gene: NA; J gene: TRBJ2-7; V gene: TRBV6-5; clone size: NA; CDR3 DNA: TGTGCCAGCAGTTACTCATCTAGTGAGCAGTACTTC; CDR3 protein: CASSYSSSEQYF
D gene: NA; J gene: TRBJ2-2; V gene: TRBV6-6; clone size: NA; CDR3 DNA: TGTGCCAGCAACGGACAGGGACTAACCGGGGAGCTGTTTTTT; CDR3 protein: CASNGQGLTGELFF
D gene: TRBD2; J gene: TRBJ2-7; V gene: TRBV7-9; clone size: NA; CDR3 DNA: TGTGCCAGCAGCCCCGGGACTAGTCCCTACGAGCAGTACTTC; CDR3 protein: CASSPGTSPYEQYF
D gene: TRBD2; J gene: TRBJ2-3; V gene: TRBV6-1; clone size: NA; CDR3 DNA: TGTGCCAGCAGTGATAGACTAGCGGGTGGCACAGATACGCAGTATTTT; CDR3 protein: CASSDRLAGGTDTQYF
D gene: TRBD1; J gene: TRBJ2-3; V gene: TRBV29-1; clone size: NA; CDR3 DNA: TGCAGTGCAGGGGGAGATACGCAGTATTTT; CDR3 protein: CSAGGDTQYF
D gene: NA; J gene: TRBJ2-5; V gene: TRBV10-2; clone size: once; CDR3 DNA: TGCGCCAGCAGTGTCCGGTCCAAAGAGACCCAGTACTTC; CDR3 protein: CASSVRSKETQYF
D gene: NA; J gene: TRBJ2-1; V gene: TRBV7-6; clone size: NA; CDR3 DNA: TGTGCCAGCAGCTTAACTACCGATCCCAGTGAGCAGTTCTTC; CDR3 protein: CASSLTTDPSEQFF
D gene: NA; J gene: TRBJ2-6; V gene: TRBV1; clone size: NA; CDR3 DNA: TGCACCAGCAGTGCTACACAAAGTCGGGCCAACGTCCTGACTTTC; CDR3 protein: CTSSATQSRANVLTF
D gene: NA; J gene: TRBJ2-5; V gene: TRBV7-2; clone size: NA; CDR3 DNA: TGTGCCAGCAGTAAGGGGGGGGAGACCCAGTACTTC; CDR3 protein: CASSKGGETQYF
D gene: NA; J gene: TRBJ2-2; V gene: TRBV2; clone size: NA; CDR3 DNA: TGTGCCAGCAGTGCTCTCGGGAGTGGCACCGGGGAGCTGTTTTTT; CDR3 protein: CASSALGSGTGELFF
D gene: NA; J gene: TRBJ1-1; V gene: TRBV27; clone size: once; CDR3 DNA: TGTGCCAGCAGACTTGTAGTTGACACTGAAGCTTTCTTT; CDR3 protein: CASRLVVDTEAFF
D gene: TRBD2; J gene: TRBJ2-5; V gene: TRBV18; clone size: NA; CDR3 DNA: TGTGCCAGCTCACCCTGGACTAGCGGGATAACAGAGACCCAGTACTTC; CDR3 protein: CASSPWTSGITETQYF
D gene: NA; J gene: TRBJ1-3; V gene: TRBV6-5; clone size: few; CDR3 DNA: TGTGCCAGCAGTCTCCTCCCTGGAAACACCATATATTTT; CDR3 protein: CASSLLPGNTIYF
D gene: NA; J gene: TRBJ1-2; V gene: TRBV7-8; clone size: NA; CDR3 DNA: TGTGCCAGCAGCAGCGGCGTTACCCGAAAGACCTATGGCTACACCTTC; CDR3 protein: CASSSGVTRKTYGYTF
D gene: NA; J gene: TRBJ2-5; V gene: TRBV5-1; clone size: NA; CDR3 DNA: TGCGCCAGCAGCTTGGGGACCCGGAGGGCACAAGAGACCCAGTACTTC; CDR3 protein: CASSLGTRRAQETQYF
D gene: TRBD2; J gene: TRBJ2-3; V gene: TRBV7-8; clone size: NA; CDR3 DNA: TGTGCCAGCAGCTTAGCCCTGGCGGGAGGGTCAGATACGCAGTATTTT; CDR3 protein: CASSLALAGGSDTQYF
D gene: NA; J gene: TRBJ2-1; V gene: TRBV5-5; clone size: NA; CDR3 DNA: TGTGCCAGCAGCTTGGAGCACAAGGAGGACCTGAGCTCCTACAATGAGCAGTTCTTC; CDR3 protein: CASSLEHKEDLSSYNEQFF
D gene: NA; J gene: TRBJ1-2; V gene: TRBV7-2; clone size: NA; CDR3 DNA: TGTGCCAGCAGCTCCCGGGGGGGGGTAGGTGGCTACACCTTC; CDR3 protein: CASSSRGGVGGYTF
D gene: TRBD2; J gene: TRBJ2-5; V gene: TRBV5-8; clone size: few; CDR3 DNA: TGTGCCAGCCTTATCCCTTGGCGGGGGGCCGGAGAGACCCAGTACTTC; CDR3 protein: CASLIPWRGAGETQYF
D gene: NA; J gene: TRBJ1-6; V gene: TRBV11-2; clone size: few; CDR3 DNA: TGTGCCAGCAGCCCCAACACAGGGTTCGCTTCACCCCTCCACTTT; CDR3 protein: CASSPNTGFASPLHF
D gene: NA; J gene: TRBJ2-5; V gene: TRBV2; clone size: NA; CDR3 DNA: TGTGCCAGCAGTGGGCCGCTCAGGGAAGAGACCCAGTACTTC; CDR3 protein: CASSGPLREETQYF
D gene: TRBD1; J gene: TRBJ1-5; V gene: TRBV6-1; clone size: few; CDR3 DNA: TGTGCCAGCACCGTGGGACAGGGAATTCAGCCCCAGCATTTT; CDR3 protein: CASTVGQGIQPQHF